This TCR beta chain is drawn from a study of T cell responses to AZD1222 COVID-19 vaccine (TCRdb year 2021). Regarding the research as a whole: TCR sequencing covered roughly 230 trial participants: 207 given two doses of AZD1222 and 26 given two doses of MenACWY control vaccine. Enrollment into the trials was organized by age into subgroups of 18-55, 56-69 and 70-plus years, and those subgroups contained approximately 150, 30 and 60 TCR-sequenced participants, respectively. Here is what the overall study found, with its caveats: Epitopes outside the regions mutated in the B.1.351 and B.1.1.7 variants were reportedly recognized by nearly half of the unique spike-specific TCRs. A significant rise in spike-specific TCR breadth and depth was observed after two AZD1222 doses relative to day 0 and relative to MenACWY recipients. Because no day 14 peak-response samples were available, the repertoires could be characterized only after the peak T cell response. The 56-69-year group was small, and its depth increase did not reach significance, likely because of low power. Participants were mostly white British and included more females than males, and it was suggested by the authors that clonal diversity may have been underestimated. The whole spike protein was spanned by vaccine-associated CD4 TCRs, and dominant responses were seen in regions 160-218 and 743-854. Conclusions about previously exposed vaccinees are limited because only a handful of AZD1222 recipients were SARS-CoV-2 seropositive at baseline.

The intended sense of this specimen's time point label: about 28 days (+/-7) after the second vaccine dose. The intended sense of this specimen's treatment or condition label: meningococcal conjugate vaccine given as trial control. Vaccinee samples came from UK trials COV001 and COV002, including a single-blind randomized controlled phase 2/3 trial of AZD1222 (ChAdOx1 nCoV-19) in healthy adults. Trial participant PBMC samples were collected at day 0 and day 28 after the second dose for TCRbeta chain sequencing. In the germline V gene, CDR1 corresponds to KGHSH and CDR2 to LQKENI. V is clipped by 3 bases and J by 0 bases, and the sequence between their germline boundaries is 21 bases long. Including cysteine and phenylalanine, the CDR3 has 18 amino acids. Only the CDR3 region is kept as DNA, spanning 54 bases read in frame from base 1. Turning to this clone: Its antigen remains undetermined. No base quality information exists; no much larger clone differs at one position.

The CDR3 regions of human TCRbeta chains were analyzed by immunosequencing. The authors' analysis ran thus. Repertoire TCRs were checked for matches against a reference library of SARS-CoV-2-specific TCRs that had been generated using the MIRA antigen-specificity platform. Breadth was defined as the fraction of unique TCRs that were SARS-CoV-2-associated, and depth was defined as the fraction of total T cells that were SARS-CoV-2-associated. Each spike-specific TCR was assigned to its reactive spike region and to a CD4 or CD8 class using the MIRA data. Log10-transformed breadth and depth values were compared by one-way ANOVA with Sidak's multiple comparisons tests. What TCRdb holds here is the immuneACCESS table cut down to in-frame rearrangements. Part of the clones is not present; checked against another copy, under half of the missing clones reflect an unresolved V gene, and the others are unexplained. V and J calls and clone size are copied from that table; D and trimming were computed from the DNA. This sample has approximately 150,000 clones in its table, and 70% to 90% of those were observed once. Approximately 5.1% of the sample is in the top ten clones.

The chain joins TRBV18 to TRBJ2-7, with TRBD1 perhaps the D gene, on 5 matching bases. Material: peripheral blood, obtained 28 days after the second dose of the MenACWY control vaccine. The clonotype originates from an adult who received the MenACWY meningococcal vaccine as a control. The CDR3 corresponds to CASSPMTRESKYSYEQYF. The sequence in DNA is TGTGCCAGCTCACCTATGACCAGGGAAAGTAAGTACTCCTACGAGCAGTACTTC. The CDR3, completed at both ends by the reference TRBV18 and TRBJ2-7 genes, gives the full variable domain NAGVMQNPRHLVRRRGQEARLRCSPMKGHSHVYWYRQLPEEGLKFMVYLQKENIIDESGMPKERFSAEFPKEGPSILRIQQVVRGDSAAYFCASSPMTRESKYSYEQYFGPGTRLTVT.